This T cell receptor beta chain is drawn from a study of OX40 agonist ivuxolimab in advanced cancers. Some clones are missing from TCRdb's copy, which holds only in-frame ones; the method was immunoSEQ multiplex PCR. The table shows over 60,000 clones, with 88% occurring only once. V was pared by 2 bases and J by 0 bases, with 11 bases between. CDR1 MNHEY and CDR2 SVGAGI come from the germline V gene. CDR3 length: 15 amino acids. This TCR was recovered from an adult with an advanced solid tumor such as melanoma, head and neck, liver or kidney cancer. The V and J genes are TRBV6-5 and TRBJ2-7; possibly TRBD1 or TRBD2 for D (5 bases each). Source: CD4+ or CD8+ T cells sorted from blood, taken in a trial of the OX40 agonist ivuxolimab. The CDR3 protein is CASSYPGRISYEQYF. The CDR3 nucleotides are TGTGCCAGCAGTTACCCGGGACGCATCTCCTACGAGCAGTACTTC.